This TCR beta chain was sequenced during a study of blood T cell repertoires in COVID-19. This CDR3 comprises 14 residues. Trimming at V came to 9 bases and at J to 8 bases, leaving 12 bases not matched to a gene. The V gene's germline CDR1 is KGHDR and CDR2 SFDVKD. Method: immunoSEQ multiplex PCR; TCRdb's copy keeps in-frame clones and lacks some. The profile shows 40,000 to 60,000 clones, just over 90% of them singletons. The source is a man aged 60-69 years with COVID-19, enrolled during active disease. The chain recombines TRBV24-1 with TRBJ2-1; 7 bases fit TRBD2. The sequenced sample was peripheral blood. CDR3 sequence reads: CATGPAGRGYEQFF. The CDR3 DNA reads TGTGCCACCGGGCCAGCGGGGAGAGGCTATGAGCAGTTCTTC.